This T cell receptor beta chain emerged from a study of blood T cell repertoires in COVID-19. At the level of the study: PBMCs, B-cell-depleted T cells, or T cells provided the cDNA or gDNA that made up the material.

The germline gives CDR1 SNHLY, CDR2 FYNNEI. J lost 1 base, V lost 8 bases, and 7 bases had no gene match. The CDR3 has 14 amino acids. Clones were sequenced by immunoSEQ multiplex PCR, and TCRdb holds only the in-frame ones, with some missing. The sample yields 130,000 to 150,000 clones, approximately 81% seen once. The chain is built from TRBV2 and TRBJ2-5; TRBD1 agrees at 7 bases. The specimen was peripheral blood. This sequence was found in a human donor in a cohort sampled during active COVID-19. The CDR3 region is CASRPGTAQETQYF. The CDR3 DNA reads TGTGCCAGCCGACCCGGGACAGCCCAAGAGACCCAGTACTTC.